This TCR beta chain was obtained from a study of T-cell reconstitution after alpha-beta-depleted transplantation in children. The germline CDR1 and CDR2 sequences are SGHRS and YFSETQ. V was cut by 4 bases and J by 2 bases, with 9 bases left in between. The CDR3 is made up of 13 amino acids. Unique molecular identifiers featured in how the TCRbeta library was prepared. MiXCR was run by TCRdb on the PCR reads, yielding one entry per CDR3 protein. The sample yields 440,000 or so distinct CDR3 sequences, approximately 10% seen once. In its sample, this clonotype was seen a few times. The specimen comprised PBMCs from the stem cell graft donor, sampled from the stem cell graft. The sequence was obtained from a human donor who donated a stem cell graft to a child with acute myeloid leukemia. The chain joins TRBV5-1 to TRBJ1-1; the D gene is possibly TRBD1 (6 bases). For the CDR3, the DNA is TGCGCCAGCAGCCCGGACAGCAACACTGAAGCTTTCTTT. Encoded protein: CASSPDSNTEAFF.